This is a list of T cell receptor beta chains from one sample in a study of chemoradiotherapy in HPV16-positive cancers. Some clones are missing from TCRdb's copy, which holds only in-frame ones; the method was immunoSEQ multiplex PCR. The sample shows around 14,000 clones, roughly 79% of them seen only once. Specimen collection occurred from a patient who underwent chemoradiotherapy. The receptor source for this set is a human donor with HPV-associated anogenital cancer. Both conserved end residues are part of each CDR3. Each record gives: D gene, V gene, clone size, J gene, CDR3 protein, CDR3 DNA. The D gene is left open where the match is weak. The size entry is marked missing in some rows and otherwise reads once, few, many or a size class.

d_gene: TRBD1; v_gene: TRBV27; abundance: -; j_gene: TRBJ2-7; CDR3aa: CASSFRQGASYEQYF; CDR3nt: TGTGCCAGCAGTTTCAGACAGGGGGCCTCCTACGAGCAGTACTTC
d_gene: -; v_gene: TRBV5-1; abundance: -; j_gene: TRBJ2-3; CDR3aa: CASSLTSKLYF; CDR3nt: TGCGCCAGCAGCTTGACTTCGAAACTTTATTTT
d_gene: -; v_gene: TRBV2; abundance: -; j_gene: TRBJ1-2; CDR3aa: CASGGGYTF; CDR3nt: TGTGCCAGCGGGGGTGGCTACACCTTC
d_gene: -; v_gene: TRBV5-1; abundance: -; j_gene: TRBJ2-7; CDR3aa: CASSLSPTGQEQYF; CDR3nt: TGCGCCAGCAGCTTGTCCCCCACCGGACAGGAGCAGTACTTC
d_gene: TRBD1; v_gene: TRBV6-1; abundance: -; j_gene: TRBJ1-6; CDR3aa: CASSTDRVNSPLHF; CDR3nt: TGTGCCAGCAGTACTGACAGGGTGAATTCACCCCTCCACTTT
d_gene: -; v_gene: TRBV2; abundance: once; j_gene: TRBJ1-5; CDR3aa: CASSELKRAGSFYRPQHF; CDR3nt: TGTGCCAGCAGTGAATTAAAAAGGGCAGGATCATTTTATCGGCCCCAGCATTTT
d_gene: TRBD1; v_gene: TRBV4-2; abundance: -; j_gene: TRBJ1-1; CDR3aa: CASRANTGAYTEAFF; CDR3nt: TGTGCCAGCAGGGCTAACACAGGGGCCTACACTGAAGCTTTCTTT
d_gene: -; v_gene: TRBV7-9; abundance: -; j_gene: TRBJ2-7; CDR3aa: CASSEKAYEQYF; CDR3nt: TGTGCCAGCAGCGAGAAAGCCTACGAGCAGTACTTC
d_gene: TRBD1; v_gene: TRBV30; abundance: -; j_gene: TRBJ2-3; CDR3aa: CAWSGWGRQGEVGDTQYF; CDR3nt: TGTGCCTGGAGTGGATGGGGTCGACAGGGGGAGGTAGGAGATACGCAGTATTTT
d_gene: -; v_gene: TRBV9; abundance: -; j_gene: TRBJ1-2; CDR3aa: CASSLGGGPGGYTF; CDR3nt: TGTGCCAGCAGCCTGGGTGGGGGCCCAGGTGGCTACACCTTC
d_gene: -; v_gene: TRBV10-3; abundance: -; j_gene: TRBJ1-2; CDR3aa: CAISESAEKYGYTF; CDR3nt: TGTGCCATCAGTGAGTCAGCGGAGAAATATGGCTACACCTTC
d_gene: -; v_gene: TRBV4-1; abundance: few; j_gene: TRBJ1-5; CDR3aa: CASSQGDGQPQHF; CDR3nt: TGCGCCAGCAGCCAAGGGGACGGGCAGCCCCAGCATTTT
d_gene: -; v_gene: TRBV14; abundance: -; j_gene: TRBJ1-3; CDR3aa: CASSPRGGRGGRAASGNTIYF; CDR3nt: TGTGCCAGCAGCCCCCGGGGCGGGAGGGGCGGCAGGGCCGCCTCTGGAAACACCATATATTTT
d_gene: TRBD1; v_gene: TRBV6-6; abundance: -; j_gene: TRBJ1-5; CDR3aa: CASSSRDSRPQHF; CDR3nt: TGTGCCAGCAGTTCCCGGGACAGTCGGCCCCAGCATTTT
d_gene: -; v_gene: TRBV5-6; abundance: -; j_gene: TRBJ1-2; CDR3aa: CASSPQGGGYTF; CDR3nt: TGTGCCAGCAGCCCACAGGGAGGCGGCTACACCTTC
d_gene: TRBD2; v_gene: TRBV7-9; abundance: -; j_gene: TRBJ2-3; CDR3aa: CASSPRTSGVSDTQYF; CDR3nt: TGTGCCAGCAGCCCCCGGACTAGTGGAGTTTCAGATACGCAGTATTTT
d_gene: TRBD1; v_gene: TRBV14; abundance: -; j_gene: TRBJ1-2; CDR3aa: CASSPGQYGYTF; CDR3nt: TGTGCCAGCAGCCCGGGACAGTATGGCTACACCTTC
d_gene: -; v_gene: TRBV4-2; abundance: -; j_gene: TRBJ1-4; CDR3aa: CASSQDGLNEKLFF; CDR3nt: TGTGCCAGCAGCCAAGATGGCCTTAATGAAAAACTGTTTTTT
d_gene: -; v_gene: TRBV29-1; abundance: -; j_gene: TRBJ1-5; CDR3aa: CSGGGAGGHQPQHF; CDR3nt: TGCAGCGGTGGGGGGGCCGGGGGGCATCAGCCCCAGCATTTT
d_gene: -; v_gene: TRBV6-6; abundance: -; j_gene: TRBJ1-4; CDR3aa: CASSSFMGVTNEKLFF; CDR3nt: TGTGCCAGCAGTTCCTTCATGGGGGTAACTAATGAAAAACTGTTTTTT
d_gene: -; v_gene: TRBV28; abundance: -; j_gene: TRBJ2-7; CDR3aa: CASFGASYEQYF; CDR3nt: TGTGCCAGCTTTGGGGCCTCCTACGAGCAGTACTTC
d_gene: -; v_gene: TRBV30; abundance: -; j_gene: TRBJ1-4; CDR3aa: CASFEDFNEKLFF; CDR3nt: TGTGCATCCTTCGAGGACTTCAATGAAAAACTGTTTTTT
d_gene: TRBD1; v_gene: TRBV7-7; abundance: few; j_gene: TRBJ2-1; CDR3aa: CASSFIQGEYNEQFF; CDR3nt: TGTGCTAGCAGCTTTATCCAGGGGGAGTACAATGAGCAGTTCTTC
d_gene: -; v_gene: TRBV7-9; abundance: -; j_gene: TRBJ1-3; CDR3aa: CASSLALGNTIYF; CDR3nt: TGTGCCAGCAGCTTAGCCCTTGGAAACACCATATATTTT
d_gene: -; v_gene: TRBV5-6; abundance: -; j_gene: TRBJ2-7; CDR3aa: CASSLVRGAPYEQYF; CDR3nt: TGTGCCAGCAGCTTGGTTAGGGGCGCGCCCTACGAGCAGTACTTC
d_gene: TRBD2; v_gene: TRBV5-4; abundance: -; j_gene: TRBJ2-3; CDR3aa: CASSLGLAGVTDTQYF; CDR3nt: TGTGCCAGCAGCTTGGGACTAGCGGGGGTCACAGATACGCAGTATTTT
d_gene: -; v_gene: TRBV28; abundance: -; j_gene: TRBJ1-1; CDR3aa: CASSSPANTEAFF; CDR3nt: TGTGCCAGCAGTTCCCCAGCGAACACTGAAGCTTTCTTT
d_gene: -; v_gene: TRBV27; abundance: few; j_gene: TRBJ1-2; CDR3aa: CASTSRTGSGGYTF; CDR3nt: TGTGCCAGCACCTCCAGGACGGGATCGGGGGGCTACACCTTC
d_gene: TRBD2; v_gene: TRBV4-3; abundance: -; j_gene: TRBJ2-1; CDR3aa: CASSQVRAREVEQFF; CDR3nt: TGCGCCAGCAGCCAAGTCAGGGCCCGGGAGGTTGAGCAGTTCTTC
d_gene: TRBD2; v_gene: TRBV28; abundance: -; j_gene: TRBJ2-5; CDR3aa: CASSTGPGLAGATQYF; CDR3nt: TGTGCCAGCAGTACCGGACCCGGACTAGCGGGTGCGACCCAGTACTTC
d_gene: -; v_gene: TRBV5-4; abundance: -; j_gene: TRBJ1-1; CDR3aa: CASSLITMNTEAFF; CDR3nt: TGTGCCAGCAGCTTGATAACCATGAACACTGAAGCTTTCTTT
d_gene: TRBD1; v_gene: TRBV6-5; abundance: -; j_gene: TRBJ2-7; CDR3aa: CASRTGGIYEQYF; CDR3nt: TGTGCCAGCAGGACAGGGGGAATCTACGAGCAGTACTTC